This T cell receptor (beta chain) is from a study of blood T cell repertoires in COVID-19. Study background: Italy, Spain and the United States were the sources of the convalescent and acute COVID-19 samples. In each case, the material was cDNA or gDNA derived from T cells, B-cell-depleted T cells, or PBMCs.

As originally analysed: Estimation of nucleated cell counts relied on the amplification of reference gene primers. Some clones are missing from TCRdb's copy, which holds only in-frame ones; the method was immunoSEQ multiplex PCR. V and J calls plus clone size are reproduced from that table; the DNA served to infer D and trimming. The repertoire includes 65,000 to 80,000 clones, around 85% of them detected once, and roughly a sixth sits in the top ten. CDR3 length: 14 residues. Between the trimmed V and J ends, which lost 2 bases and 8 bases, there was a span of 12 bases. CDR1 is ENHRY, CDR2 SYGVKD, per germline.

The sequencing input was peripheral blood. The clonotype comes from a man aged 80 or over in a cohort sampled during active COVID-19. The V and J genes are TRBV10-3 and TRBJ1-4, with a possible D match to TRBD1 (5 bases). The CDR3 here is CAISETQAAEKLFF. Written as DNA, the CDR3 is TGTGCCATCAGTGAGACACAGGCTGCGGAAAAACTGTTTTTT.